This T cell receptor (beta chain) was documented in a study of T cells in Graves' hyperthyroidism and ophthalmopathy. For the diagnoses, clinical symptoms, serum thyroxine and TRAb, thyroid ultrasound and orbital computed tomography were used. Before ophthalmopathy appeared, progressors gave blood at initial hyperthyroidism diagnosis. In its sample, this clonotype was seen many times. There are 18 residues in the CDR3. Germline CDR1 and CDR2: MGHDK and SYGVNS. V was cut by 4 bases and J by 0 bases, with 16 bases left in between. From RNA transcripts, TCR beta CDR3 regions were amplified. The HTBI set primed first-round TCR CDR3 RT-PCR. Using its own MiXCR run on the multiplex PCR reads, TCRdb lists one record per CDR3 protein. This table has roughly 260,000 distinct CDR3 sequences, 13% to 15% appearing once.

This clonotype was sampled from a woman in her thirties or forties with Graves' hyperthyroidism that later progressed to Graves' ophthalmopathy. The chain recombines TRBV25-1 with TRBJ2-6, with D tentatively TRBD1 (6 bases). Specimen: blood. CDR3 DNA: TGTGCCAGCAGTGCCCCGCTCGGACAGAACTCTGGGGCCAACGTCCTGACTTTC. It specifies CASSAPLGQNSGANVLTF.